The 4 T cell receptor beta chains below all came from one sample that was sequenced in a study of metastatic and nonmetastatic thyroid tumors (dated by TCRdb to about 2020). None of the patients had been given any treatment before thyroid surgery. Libraries were made using PCR. The data were produced on an Illumina HiSeq 4000. The raw public reads went through TCRdb reprocessing: fastp at Q25, MiXCR clone calling, in-frame beta chains kept. The sample table holds about 53,000 clones, of which roughly 20% were seen once. Clones ranked in the top ten supply roughly 4% of the sample. The sequencing sample was made of blood. The origin of the receptors is a female donor with papillary thyroid cancer or a benign thyroid nodule (not recorded which). Some clones in this sample may be carry-over from other donors' samples.

This clone was seen many times. This chain connects TRBV20-1 to TRBJ2-7, with D perhaps being TRBD1 or TRBD2 (8 bases each). Germline V lookup: CDR1 DFQATT, CDR2 SNEGSKA (reference sequence). V was clipped by 4 bases and J by 1 base, with 35 bases between them. This CDR3 is built from 21 residues. CDR3 loop: CSATGGQGAPRDGRSSYEQYF. The CDR3 DNA reads TGCAGTGCTACGGGGGGGCAGGGGGCCCCTCGAGACGGGAGGTCGTCCTACGAGCAGTACTTC.

Turning to this clone: The sample has other DNA sequences that encode this CDR3 too. The chain carries TRBV20-1 and TRBJ2-5; perhaps TRBD2 as D (7 bases). The ends were cut back, 1 base at V and 5 bases at J, with 14 bases in the middle. This CDR3 spans 14 amino acids. Germline CDR1 is DFQATT and CDR2 is SNEGSKA (reference sequence). The CDR3 region is CSARVPGGMETQYF. DNA for the CDR3: TGCAGTGCTAGAGTCCCGGGGGGCATGGAGACCCAGTACTTC.

The sample holds a few counts of this clone. Other DNA sequences in this sample translate to the same CDR3. The gene calls are TRBV27 and TRBJ2-7; D call uncertain. Germline CDR1 is MNHEY and CDR2 is SMNVEV (reference sequence). CDR3 length: 16 residues. Trimming pared 3 bases from V and 4 bases from J, leaving 19 bases between. This CDR3 is CASSLSPRVLRYEQYF. CDR3 sequence (DNA): TGTGCCAGCAGTTTGTCGCCAAGGGTGCTGCGGTACGAGCAGTACTTC.

The gene calls are TRBV28 and TRBJ1-2; TRBD1 aligns across 11 bases. The CDR3 is 16 amino acids. Germline V lookup: CDR1 MDHEN, CDR2 SYDVKM. Losses at the gene ends were 7 bases for V and 9 bases for J; bases not matched to a gene: 16. CDR3 sequence reads: CASTTWTGGVLGCYTF. In DNA, the CDR3 is TGTGCCAGCACCACCTGGACAGGGGGCGTTCTGGGTTGCTACACCTTC.